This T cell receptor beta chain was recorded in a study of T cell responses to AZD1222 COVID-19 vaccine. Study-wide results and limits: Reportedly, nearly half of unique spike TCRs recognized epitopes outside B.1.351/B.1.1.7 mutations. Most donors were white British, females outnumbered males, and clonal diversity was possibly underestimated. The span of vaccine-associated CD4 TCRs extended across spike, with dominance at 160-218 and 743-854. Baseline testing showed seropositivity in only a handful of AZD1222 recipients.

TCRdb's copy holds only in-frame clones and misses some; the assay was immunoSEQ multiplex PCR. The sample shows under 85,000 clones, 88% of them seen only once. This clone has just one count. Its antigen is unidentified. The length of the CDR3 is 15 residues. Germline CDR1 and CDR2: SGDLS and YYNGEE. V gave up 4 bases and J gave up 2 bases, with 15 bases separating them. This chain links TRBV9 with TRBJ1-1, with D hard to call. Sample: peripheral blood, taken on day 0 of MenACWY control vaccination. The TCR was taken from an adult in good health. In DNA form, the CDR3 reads TGTGCCAGCAGCCCTGATGGCGTGGGTAACACTGAAGCTTTCTTT. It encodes CASSPDGVGNTEAFF.